This TCR beta chain was documented in a study of CD8 T cells in Susac syndrome. With random hexamers, 0.5 to 1 ug RNA was reverse transcribed. TCRdb called the immunoSEQ multiplex PCR reads again in MiXCR, with one record for every CDR3 protein. The table lists fewer than 200,000 distinct CDR3 sequences, 90% to 95% of them singletons. Through negative isolation, CD4+ and CD8+ T cells were obtained, while TEMRA cells were enriched using FACS. V was clipped by 5 bases and J by 6 bases; unmatched bases: 9. The CDR3 has 15 amino acids. Germline loops: CDR1 LGHDT, CDR2 YNNKEL (reference sequence). The chain links TRBV3-1 to TRBJ2-3; 9 nucleotides line up with TRBD2. The sequence was obtained from a human donor with Susac syndrome. Material: CD4+ T cells from PBMCs. The CDR3 coding sequence is TGTGCCAGCAGCTCGGGGGTAGCGGGGGAGGATACGCAGTATTTT. This sequence encodes CASSSGVAGEDTQYF.